The 31 T cell receptor beta chains listed next were all sequenced from one sample in a study of cytomegalovirus exposure and HLA in healthy donors. The PCR made use of 60 Vbeta and 13 Jbeta primers. The method was immunoSEQ multiplex PCR; TCRdb's version includes in-frame clones alone and lacks a portion of them. The sample lists approximately 170,000 clones; roughly 85% were seen once. The specimen was PBMCs. All receptors derive from a boy between 2 and 10 years old in good health and CMV-seronegative.

The CDR3 nucleotides are TGTGCCTCCCAAGGCGCGCGGTTAAGTCAGCCCCAGTATTTT. This encodes CASQGARLSQPQYF. The V gene is TRBV28, the J gene TRBJ1-5; no clear D gene. The last part of the DNA fits TRBJ2-3 better; the J call may be wrong. In germline, CDR1 is MDHEN, CDR2 SYDVKM. CDR3 size: 14 residues.

V usage is TRBV6-5 and J usage is TRBJ1-2, with 8 bases matching TRBD1. J was trimmed by 10 bases and V by 5 bases; bases with no gene match: 6. The CDR3 runs to 12 residues. CDR1 and CDR2 from the germline V gene are MNHEY and SVGAGI. The CDR3 sequence: CASSESDRDYTF. The DNA of the CDR3 is TGTGCCAGCAGTGAATCGGACAGGGACTACACCTTC.

The chain carries TRBV6-5 and TRBJ2-7; a weak D match, TRBD1 (5 bases). The germline CDR1 and CDR2 sequences are MNHEY and SVGAGI. Trimming took off 5 bases at V and 1 base at J, with 12 bases between the two ends. This CDR3 spans 14 amino acids. In DNA form, the CDR3 reads TGTGCCAGCAGTGAAGGGGTATGGTCCTACGAGCAGTACGTC. Translated, it gives CASSEGVWSYEQYV.

The V and J genes are TRBV19 and TRBJ1-5; maybe TRBD1 (5 bases). The CDR3 is made up of 14 amino acids. Trimming stripped 6 bases from V and 3 bases from J, with 12 bases between. CDR1 is LNHDA and CDR2 is SQIVND in the germline V gene (reference sequence). The CDR3 bases are TGTGCCAGTAGGACGGACATGAACAATCAGCCCCAGCATTTT. It is translated as CASRTDMNNQPQHF. Supplemented by reference TRBV19 and TRBJ1-5, the full variable domain reads DGGITQSPKYLFRKEGQNVTLSCEQNLNHDAMYWYRQDPGQGLRLIYYSQIVNDFQKGDIAEGYSVSREKKESFPLTVTSAQKNPTAFYLCASRTDMNNQPQHFGDGTRLSIL.

This clone appeared a single time. The chain recombines TRBV29-1 with TRBJ2-7, with 7 nucleotides matching TRBD1. V shed 5 bases, J shed 0 bases, and the junction held 13 bases outside the gene matches. This CDR3 region has 16 residues. Germline values: CDR1 SQVTM, CDR2 ANQGSEA. CDR3: CSVQTPTGLISYEQYF. The DNA for the CDR3 is TGCAGCGTTCAGACCCCGACAGGGTTGATCTCCTACGAGCAGTACTTC.

This clone was detected only once. V and J are TRBV19 and TRBJ1-5; the D is unclear. Germline values: CDR1 LNHDA, CDR2 SQIVND (reference sequence). Deletions cut 3 bases from V and 0 bases from J, with 12 bases between. The CDR3 is made up of 16 amino acids. The DNA for the CDR3 is TGTGCCAGTAGTATTAAGAGCGATTATAGCAATCAGCCCCAGCATTTT. This translates into CASSIKSDYSNQPQHF.

CDR3 loop: CASSEQGARANAEAFF. The CDR3 coding sequence is TGTGCCAGCAGCGAGCAGGGGGCGCGGGCTAACGCTGAAGCTTTCTTT. This chain joins TRBV9 and TRBJ1-1; TRBD1 agrees at 8 bases. With 3 bases clipped from V and 6 bases from J, the junction kept 13 bases outside the gene matches. CDR3 length equals 16 residues. Germline lookup yields CDR1 SGDLS and CDR2 YYNGEE.

V and J are TRBV7-2 and TRBJ2-1; TRBD2 matches 14 bases. Germline V gene sequence: CDR1 SGHTA, CDR2 FQGNSA. The junction had 11 bases not matched to a gene; V was cut back by 0 bases and J by 4 bases. This CDR3 has 20 residues. CDR3 sequence: CASSLAGTSGSRGNYNEQFF. DNA for the CDR3: TGTGCCAGCAGCTTAGCCGGGACTAGCGGGAGTAGGGGGAATTACAATGAGCAGTTCTTC.

The V call is TRBV10-3, the J call TRBJ1-4; 7 bases line up with TRBD1. V was clipped by 6 bases and J by 1 base; unmatched bases: 2. CDR1 and CDR2 (germline): ENHRY, SYGVKD. There are 14 residues in the CDR3. In DNA, the CDR3 is TGTGCCATCAGGGCAGGGGGAACTAATGAAAAACTGTTTTTT. This gives the protein CAIRAGGTNEKLFF.

Comment on this clone: Other nucleotide sequences from this sample produce the same CDR3. The V gene is TRBV19, the J gene TRBJ1-2; 9 bases map to TRBD1. The germline CDR1 and CDR2 sequences are LNHDA and SQIVND (reference sequence). J gave up 8 bases and V 9 bases, and 19 bases lay outside the gene matches. CDR3 length: 16 residues. The CDR3 reads CASMVPGGQGSRGYTF. The CDR3 DNA sequence: TGTGCCAGCATGGTCCCCGGGGGACAGGGATCTAGAGGCTACACCTTC. The variable domain in full, with the rest retrieved from reference TRBV19 and TRBJ1-2, is DGGITQSPKYLFRKEGQNVTLSCEQNLNHDAMYWYRQDPGQGLRLIYYSQIVNDFQKGDIAEGYSVSREKKESFPLTVTSAQKNPTAFYLCASMVPGGQGSRGYTFGSGTRLTVV.

The V call is TRBV30, the J call TRBJ2-1; tentatively, D is TRBD1 (6 bases). The CDR3 contains 13 residues. The ends were cut back, 5 bases at V and 5 bases at J, with 13 bases in the middle. Per germline, CDR1 GTSNPN and CDR2 SVGIG (reference sequence). The CDR3 bases are TGTGCCTGGGATAGTACAGGGAACAATGAGCAGTTCTTC. Its translation is CAWDSTGNNEQFF.

V usage is TRBV11-3 and J usage is TRBJ2-3; the D gene is possibly TRBD2 (7 bases). Germline loops: CDR1 SGHNT, CDR2 YENEEA. This CDR3 region has 16 residues. V lost 1 base and J 4 bases, leaving 15 bases between the germline ends. The CDR3 DNA follows: TGTGCCAGCAGCTTAGGTACCGGGGGGCTCCCAGATACGCAGTATTTT. Translated, it gives CASSLGTGGLPDTQYF.

The V call is TRBV5-6, the J call TRBJ1-2, with D perhaps TRBD1 (6 bases). Trimming pared 0 bases from V and 4 bases from J, leaving 16 bases between. This CDR3 has 16 amino acids. CDR1 and CDR2 from the germline V gene are SGHDT and YYEEEE. The chain's CDR3 is CASSLDAGAQSYGYTF. In DNA form, the CDR3 reads TGTGCCAGCAGCTTGGATGCGGGGGCTCAATCCTATGGCTACACCTTC.

The V and J genes are TRBV4-1 and TRBJ2-1, with 11 bases lining up with TRBD2. CDR3 length: 17 residues. Germline loops: CDR1 MGHRA, CDR2 YSYEKL. J lost 9 bases, V lost 0 bases, and 10 bases had no gene match. CDR3 amino acids: CASSQDSSGRLRGEQFF. CDR3 in DNA: TGCGCCAGCAGCCAAGATTCTAGCGGGAGGCTGAGGGGTGAGCAGTTCTTC.

This clone was found a few times. The CDR3 nucleotides are TGTGCCAGCAGTCCCGTTGGAGGTATAGCCAAAAACATTCAGTACTTC. It codes for CASSPVGGIAKNIQYF. The chain recombines TRBV7-2 with TRBJ2-4; D possibly corresponds to TRBD2 (5 bases). The germline V and J ends were trimmed by 6 bases and 0 bases, with 15 bases remaining between them. The CDR3 runs 16 residues. CDR1 and CDR2 (germline): SGHTA, FQGNSA.

The J gene is TRBJ2-7, the V gene TRBV6-1, with a tentative D call TRBD1 (6 bases). This CDR3 is 12 amino acids long. Germline CDR1 reads MNHNS; CDR2 reads SASEGT. V was pared by 10 bases and J by 3 bases, with 13 bases between. CDR3 sequence (DNA): TGTGCCACTACAGGGTTTGGCTACGAGCAGTACTTC. Translated, it gives CATTGFGYEQYF.

J is TRBJ2-3 and V is TRBV11-2; D is possibly TRBD2 (6 bases). The CDR3 extends over 17 amino acids. CDR1 is SGHAT and CDR2 is FQNNGV in the germline V gene. Trimming left V 1 base short and J 0 bases short, with 14 bases between. The CDR3 loop is CASSLVSGVISTDTQYF. CDR3 sequence (DNA): TGTGCCAGCAGCTTAGTCTCGGGGGTGATTAGCACAGATACGCAGTATTTT.

The gene calls are TRBV15 and TRBJ1-1, with unresolved D. CDR3 length: 13 residues. Germline-derived CDR1 and CDR2 are LNHNV and YYDKDF (reference sequence). V gave up 4 bases and J gave up 11 bases, with 17 bases separating them. CDR3 region: CATSTRVGVLAFF. The DNA of the CDR3 is TGTGCCACCAGCACGCGAGTGGGCGTCTTGGCTTTCTTT.

Only a few counts were recorded for this clone. V is TRBV6-1 and J is TRBJ1-1; no reliable D call. The V gene lost 6 bases and the J gene lost 4 bases, with 9 bases spanning the gap. Per the germline V gene, CDR1 is MNHNS and CDR2 is SASEGT. The CDR3 length is 12 residues. CDR3 sequence reads: CASRGTRTEAFF. CDR3 sequence (DNA): TGTGCCAGCAGGGGCACTCGCACTGAAGCTTTCTTT.

Only a few counts were recorded for this clone. V gene TRBV7-9 combines with J gene TRBJ1-1, with D tentatively TRBD1 (5 bases). CDR3 length equals 15 residues. From germline, CDR1 is SEHNR and CDR2 FQNEAQ (reference sequence). V was clipped by 5 bases and J by 3 bases, with 16 bases between them. The CDR3 coding sequence is TGTGCCAGCAGCCATCAAGGGGTAGGGGACACTGAAGCTTTCTTT. Translating gives CASSHQGVGDTEAFF.

The chain has TRBV28 and TRBJ1-1; no clear D. In germline, CDR1 is MDHEN, CDR2 SYDVKM. This CDR3 is 13 amino acids long. V lost 1 base to trimming and J lost 1 base, with 4 bases between them. The CDR3 bases are TGTGCCAGCAGTTTATCAGGGAACACTGAAGCTTTCTTT. This gives the protein CASSLSGNTEAFF.

The genes are TRBV5-5 and TRBJ1-2, with D perhaps TRBD1 (5 bases). Trimming shortened V by 3 bases and J by 2 bases, and 14 bases separated the two germline ends. This CDR3 has 15 amino acids. Looked up from germline, CDR1 is SGHKS and CDR2 is YYEKEE (reference sequence). The CDR3 here is CASSYAAQGNYGYTF. CDR3 bases: TGTGCCAGCAGCTATGCAGCCCAGGGAAACTATGGCTACACCTTC. The complete variable domain, with remaining parts taken from reference TRBV5-5 and TRBJ1-2, reads DAGVTQSPTHLIKTRGQQVTLRCSPISGHKSVSWYQQVLGQGPQFIFQYYEKEERGRGNFPDRFSARQFPNYSSELNVNALLLGDSALYLCASSYAAQGNYGYTFGSGTRLTVV.

The V call is TRBV18, the J call TRBJ1-1, with a possible D match to TRBD1 (6 bases). The CDR3 has 14 amino acids. The V end lost 0 bases, the J end lost 5 bases, and 10 bases lay between the germline ends. Looked up from germline, CDR1 is KGHSH and CDR2 is LQKENI. The CDR3 loop reads CASSPPSGATEAFF. CDR3 sequence (DNA): TGTGCCAGCTCACCACCGTCAGGGGCGACTGAAGCTTTCTTT.

This clone was seen a few times. The V call is TRBV19, the J call TRBJ2-4, with 10 bases aligning to TRBD2. This CDR3 spans 17 amino acids. V gave up 4 bases and J gave up 0 bases; unmatched junction bases: 6. The germline V gene has CDR1 LNHDA and CDR2 SQIVND (reference sequence). The CDR3 DNA reads as TGTGCCAGTAGTAGGCTAGCGGGGGCACTAGCCAAAAACATTCAGTACTTC. Translating it yields CASSRLAGALAKNIQYF.

The genes are TRBV2 and TRBJ2-7, with D perhaps matching TRBD1 (5 bases). Germline V gene lookup returns CDR1 SNHLY and CDR2 FYNNEI. Trimming left V 4 bases short and J 6 bases short, with 10 bases between. The CDR3 runs 12 residues. CDR3 protein: CASSGQGCEQYF. Written as DNA, the CDR3 is TGTGCCAGCAGTGGGCAGGGATGCGAGCAGTACTTC.

This chain uses TRBV19 with TRBJ2-1; perhaps TRBD2 as D (5 bases). CDR1 LNHDA and CDR2 SQIVND come from the germline V gene (reference sequence). V was clipped by 5 bases and J by 3 bases, with 11 bases between them. CDR3 length equals 14 residues. The CDR3 here is CASSFRDRYNEQFF. The CDR3 nucleotides read TGTGCCAGTAGTTTCCGGGATCGCTACAATGAGCAGTTCTTC.

This rearrangement joins TRBV19 to TRBJ2-7; 9 nucleotides match TRBD1. In germline, CDR1 is LNHDA, CDR2 SQIVND (reference sequence). Trimming removed 5 bases from V and 3 bases from J; junction bases left unmatched: 11. CDR3 length: 16 amino acids. In DNA, the CDR3 is TGTGCCAGTAGTGCTCTTTGGACAGGGGTGAGCTACGAGCAGTACTTC. As protein: CASSALWTGVSYEQYF.

The chain has TRBV11-2 and TRBJ2-7; 7 positions agree with TRBD2. Germline trimming cut 3 bases from V and 3 bases from J; bases unmatched to any gene: 8. Germline loops: CDR1 SGHAT, CDR2 FQNNGV. The CDR3 runs 15 residues. The CDR3 protein is CASSLGGDGSYEQYF. Written as DNA, the CDR3 is TGTGCCAGCAGCTTGGGGGGGGACGGGAGCTACGAGCAGTACTTC.

The DNA for the CDR3 is TGTGCCAGCAGCTTAGGGACAGCAAACAATGAGCAGTTCTTC. It specifies CASSLGTANNEQFF. This chain connects TRBV7-8 to TRBJ2-1; TRBD1 might be the D (6 bases). Germline V gene sequence: CDR1 SGHVS, CDR2 FQNEAQ. The CDR3 contains 14 residues. V was shortened by 1 base and J by 5 bases, with 9 bases between the two germline ends.

The V gene is TRBV11-2, the J gene TRBJ2-2, with TRBD2 matching over 13 bases. Looked up from germline, CDR1 is SGHAT and CDR2 is FQNNGV. CDR3 size: 15 residues. V dropped 4 bases and J dropped 5; count of bases not matched to a gene: 1. CDR3 protein: CASSSGLAGTGELFF. CDR3 bases: TGTGCCAGCAGCTCGGGACTAGCGGGGACCGGGGAGCTGTTTTTT. The variable domain in full, completed from reference TRBV11-2 and TRBJ2-2, reads EAGVAQSPRYKIIEKRQSVAFWCNPISGHATLYWYQQILGQGPKLLIQFQNNGVVDDSQLPKDRFSAERLKGVDSTLKIQPAKLEDSAVYLCASSSGLAGTGELFFGEGSRLTVL.

On this clone itself: The identical CDR3 is also encoded by other nucleotide sequences in the sample. The chain links TRBV28 to TRBJ2-7, with D uncertain. There are 11 residues in the CDR3. Trimming removed 6 bases at V and 7 bases at J, with 10 bases between. The germline CDR1 and CDR2 sequences are MDHEN and SYDVKM. CDR3 nucleotide sequence: TGTGCCAGCAGCTCTAGGCGTGAGCAGTACTTC. Protein sequence: CASSSRREQYF.